Shown below are 14 T cell receptor beta chains from a single sample sequenced in a study of blood T cell repertoires in COVID-19. The protocol was immunoSEQ multiplex PCR, while the TCRdb copy is restricted to in-frame clones and leaves out a portion. The sample includes approximately 260,000 clones, 75% to 95% of them seen just once. Sample: PBMCs or T cells enriched from blood (not recorded which). All receptors derive from a woman younger than 35 who had recovered from COVID-19.

CDR3 nucleotides: TGTGCCAGCACCCCAGGGGCTGGAAACACCATATATTTT. Its protein product is CASTPGAGNTIYF. This chain joins TRBV2 and TRBJ1-3; D is possibly TRBD1 (6 bases). CDR3 length: 13 amino acids. V gave up 7 bases and J gave up 2 bases, with 9 bases separating them. CDR1 SNHLY and CDR2 FYNNEI come from the germline V gene.

This chain connects TRBV9 to TRBJ1-3; 7 positions agree with TRBD1. From germline, CDR1 is SGDLS and CDR2 YYNGEE. V was clipped by 2 bases and J by 6 bases; unmatched bases: 8. The CDR3 contains 15 residues. CDR3 nucleotides: TGTGCCAGCAGCGTCGAGGGCAGGGGGGAAAACACCATATATTTT. Protein sequence: CASSVEGRGENTIYF.

DNA of the CDR3: TGTGCCAGCTCACCATCCCGGGGGGTAGGCCCCTATGGCTACACCTTC. It codes for CASSPSRGVGPYGYTF. This sequence joins TRBV18 and TRBJ1-2, with D possibly being TRBD1 (5 bases). This CDR3 spans 16 amino acids. Trimming took 2 bases from V and 4 from J, leaving 17 bases between them. Looked up from germline, CDR1 is KGHSH and CDR2 is LQKENI.

The rearrangement uses TRBV6-5 and TRBJ1-2, with D hard to call. V was pared by 11 bases and J by 0 bases, with 13 bases between. The V gene's germline CDR1 is MNHEY and CDR2 SVGAGI. This CDR3 contains 13 residues. As DNA, the CDR3 is TGTGCCGCCCGCAGGCAAGCTAACTATGGCTACACCTTC. This encodes CAARRQANYGYTF.

The DNA of the CDR3 is TGTGCCAGCAGCCTGCTCACAGCGGGGGGCGTGAATGAGCAGTTCTTC. Translation: CASSLLTAGGVNEQFF. This chain links TRBV3-1 (or the pseudogene TRBV3-2) with TRBJ2-1, with 9 bases matching TRBD2. CDR1 LGHDT and CDR2 YNNKEL come from the germline V gene (reference sequence). The V and J ends lost 4 bases and 7 bases, in that order; junction bases with no gene match: 11. The CDR3 is 16 residues long.

The chain combines TRBV15 with TRBJ1-5; no reliable D call. V lost 0 bases to trimming and J lost 1 base, with 7 bases between them. Germline CDR1 LNHNV, CDR2 YYDKDF (reference sequence). The CDR3 length is 15 residues. CDR3 bases: TGTGCCACCAGCAGAGAAATACAGAGCAATCAGCCCCAGCATTTT. Translation gives CATSREIQSNQPQHF.

Worth noting for this clone: The same CDR3 arises from other DNA sequences in this sample as well. The chain carries TRBV18 and TRBJ1-2, with 11 bases aligning to TRBD1. CDR1 KGHSH and CDR2 LQKENI come from the germline V gene. V lost 3 bases, J lost 8 bases, and 2 bases stayed unmatched. The CDR3 is made up of 13 amino acids. CDR3 nucleotide sequence: TGTGCCAGCTCACCGGGGACAGGGGGAGGCTACACCTTC. It encodes CASSPGTGGGYTF. Using reference TRBV18 and TRBJ1-2 for the parts outside the CDR3, the full variable domain is NAGVMQNPRHLVRRRGQEARLRCSPMKGHSHVYWYRQLPEEGLKFMVYLQKENIIDESGMPKERFSAEFPKEGPSILRIQQVVRGDSAAYFCASSPGTGGGYTFGSGTRLTVV.

The chain links TRBV3-1 (or the pseudogene TRBV3-2) to TRBJ2-2, with TRBD2 matching 14 bases. V was clipped by 6 bases and J by 5 bases; unmatched bases: 5. The CDR3 covers 16 residues. Germline CDR1 is LGHDT and CDR2 is YNNKEL (reference sequence). Here the CDR3 reads CASSLGTSGRTGELFF. The CDR3 nucleotides are TGTGCCAGCAGTCTCGGGACTAGCGGGAGAACCGGGGAGCTGTTTTTT.

The J gene is TRBJ2-2, the V gene TRBV28; 11 bases fit TRBD1. Germline V CDR1 and CDR2: MDHEN, SYDVKM. The CDR3 contains 13 residues. V shed 8 bases, J shed 5 bases, and the junction held 1 base outside the gene matches. The CDR3 nucleotides are TGTGCCAGCGGGGACAGGGGGACCGGGGAGCTGTTTTTT. It yields the protein CASGDRGTGELFF.

The chain combines TRBV5-4 with TRBJ2-3; 10 bases agree with TRBD2. The CDR3 is made up of 16 amino acids. The V segment lost 4 bases and the J segment 0 bases; nucleotides outside the gene matches: 5. The germline V gene has CDR1 SGHNT and CDR2 YYREEE (reference sequence). The CDR3 region has the DNA TGTGCCAGCAGCATCAGCGGGGGGGGGAGCACAGATACGCAGTATTTT. Protein sequence: CASSISGGGSTDTQYF.

V is TRBV6-4 and J is TRBJ1-2; 7 bases are a match to TRBD1. V lost 6 bases and J lost 7; bases outside the gene matches: 14. From germline, CDR1 is MRHNA and CDR2 SNTAGT. CDR3 length: 15 amino acids. The CDR3 DNA is TGTGCCAGCAGCCCTGAGGGGACAGAAGCGCGTGGCTACACCTTC. Residues: CASSPEGTEARGYTF.

The V call is TRBV20-1, the J call TRBJ1-2, with D perhaps matching TRBD1 (5 bases). Germline V gives CDR1 DFQATT, CDR2 SNEGSKA (reference sequence). V was trimmed by 5 bases and J by 8 bases, leaving 12 bases between them. This CDR3 has 11 residues. CDR3 sequence reads: CSAGGTGGYTF. In nucleotides, the CDR3 is TGCAGTGCTGGGGGGACCGGCGGCTACACCTTC.

V usage is TRBV5-6 and J usage is TRBJ1-1; 10 bases fit TRBD1. CDR1 is SGHDT, CDR2 YYEEEE, per germline. The ends lost 5 bases at V and 6 bases at J; junction bases unmatched: 13. There are 16 residues in the CDR3. The CDR3 sequence: CASRITLTGGFSEAFF. The CDR3 DNA follows: TGTGCCAGCAGAATTACATTGACAGGGGGCTTCTCTGAAGCTTTCTTT.

V and J are TRBV7-9 and TRBJ2-7; D gene uncertain. Germline V gives CDR1 SEHNR, CDR2 FQNEAQ (reference sequence). Trimming left V 6 bases short and J 1 base short, with 16 bases between. This CDR3 has 15 residues. DNA for the CDR3: TGTGCCAGCAGTTTCAGGCCCACCAATTCCTACGAGCAGTACTTC. This translates into CASSFRPTNSYEQYF. The whole variable domain, filled in from reference TRBV7-9 and TRBJ2-7, reads DTGVSQNPRHKITKRGQNVTFRCDPISEHNRLYWYRQTLGQGPEFLTYFQNEAQLEKSRLLSDRFSAERPKGSFSTLEIQRTEQGDSAMYLCASSFRPTNSYEQYFGPGTRLTVT.